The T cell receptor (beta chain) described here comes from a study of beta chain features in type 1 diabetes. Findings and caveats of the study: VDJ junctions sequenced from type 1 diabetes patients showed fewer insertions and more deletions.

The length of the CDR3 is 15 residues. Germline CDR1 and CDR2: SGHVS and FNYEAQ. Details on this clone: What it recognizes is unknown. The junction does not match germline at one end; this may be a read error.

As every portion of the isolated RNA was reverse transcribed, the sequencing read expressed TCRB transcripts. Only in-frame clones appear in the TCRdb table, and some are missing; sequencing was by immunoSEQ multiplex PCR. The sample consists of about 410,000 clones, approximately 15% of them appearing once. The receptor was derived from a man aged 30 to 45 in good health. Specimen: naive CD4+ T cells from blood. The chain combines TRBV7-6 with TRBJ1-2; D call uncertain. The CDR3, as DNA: TGTGCCAGCAGCGTAGCCTGGACTAACTATGGCTACTACACCTTC. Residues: CASSVAWTNYGYYTF.